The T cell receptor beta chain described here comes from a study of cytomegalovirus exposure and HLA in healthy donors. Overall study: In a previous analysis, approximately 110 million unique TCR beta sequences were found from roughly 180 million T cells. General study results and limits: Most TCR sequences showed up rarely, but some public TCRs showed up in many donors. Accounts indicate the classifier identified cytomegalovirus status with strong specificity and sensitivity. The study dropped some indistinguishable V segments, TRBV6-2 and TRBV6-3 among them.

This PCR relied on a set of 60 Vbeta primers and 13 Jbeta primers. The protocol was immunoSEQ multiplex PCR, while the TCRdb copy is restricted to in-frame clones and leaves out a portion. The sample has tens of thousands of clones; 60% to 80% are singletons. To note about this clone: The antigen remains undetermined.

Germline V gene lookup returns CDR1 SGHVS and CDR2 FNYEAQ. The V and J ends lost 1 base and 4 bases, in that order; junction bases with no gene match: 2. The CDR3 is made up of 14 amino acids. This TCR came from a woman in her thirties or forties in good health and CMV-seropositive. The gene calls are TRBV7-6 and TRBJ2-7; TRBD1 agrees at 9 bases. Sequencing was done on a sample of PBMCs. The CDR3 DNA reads TGTGCCAGCAGCTTAGGGGACAGGGATTACGAGCAGTACTTC. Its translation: CASSLGDRDYEQYF.